This entry features one T cell receptor beta chain sequence. These data come from a study of cytomegalovirus exposure and HLA in healthy donors. Use of 60 Vbeta and 13 Jbeta primers characterized the PCR. TCRdb keeps only in-frame clones here, not all; method: immunoSEQ multiplex PCR. The sample carries fewer than 150,000 clones, 67% recorded once. The CDR3 covers 13 residues. Germline V gene data show CDR1 as KGHSH and CDR2 as LQKENI. V was pared by 2 bases and J by 1 base, with 4 bases between. The source is a man between 18 and 29 years old in good health and CMV-seropositive. The sample consisted of PBMCs. The chain links TRBV18 to TRBJ2-3; the D is unclear. CDR3 bases: TGTGCCAGCTCACCATCCGGCACAGATACGCAGTATTTT. This gives the protein CASSPSGTDTQYF.